The 15 T cell receptor beta chains below were found in one sample sequenced in a study of early T cells in non-severe SARS-CoV-2 infection. TCRdb fed the 5' RACE reads into MiXCR, producing one record per CDR3 protein. The sample yields approximately 85,000 distinct CDR3 sequences, 9% to 15% seen once. Sequencing was carried out using whole blood. These receptors all stem from an adult who was a healthcare worker with PCR-confirmed SARS-CoV-2 infection or an uninfected control (not recorded which).

The rearrangement links TRBV29-1 to TRBJ1-2; 12 bases are a match to TRBD1. V shed 4 bases and J 8 bases; nucleotides not matched to a gene: 11. Per the germline V gene, CDR1 is SQVTM and CDR2 is ANQGSEA. The CDR3 runs to 15 residues. DNA for the CDR3: TGCAGCGTTGTTTTTCCGGGACAGGGGGCGCCGGGCTACACCTTC. Translated, it gives CSVVFPGQGAPGYTF.

The V gene is TRBV5-6, the J gene TRBJ1-3, with D possibly matching TRBD1 (5 bases). V gave up 10 bases and J gave up 2 bases, with 19 bases separating them. The CDR3 spans 15 residues. Germline V gene sequence: CDR1 SGHDT, CDR2 YYEEEE. The CDR3 region has the DNA TGTGCCGGGGGTAAGGCACTCGATCCTGGAAACACCATATATTTT. The encoded protein is CAGGKALDPGNTIYF.

The chain combines TRBV6-6 with TRBJ2-2; TRBD2 is a possible D gene (6 bases). The V gene lost 6 bases and the J gene lost 0 bases, with 8 bases spanning the gap. CDR1 and CDR2 from the germline V gene are MNHNY and SVGAGI (reference sequence). The CDR3 is 14 amino acids. The DNA for the CDR3 is TGTGCCAGCAGGCGGGGAACGAACACCGGGGAGCTGTTTTTT. This sequence encodes CASRRGTNTGELFF.

In this sample, this clonotype is medium-sized. CDR3 amino acids: CASSPNGVSSGNTIYF. The CDR3 nucleotides read TGTGCCAGCAGTCCTAACGGGGTTTCCTCTGGAAACACCATATATTTT. The V call is TRBV6-6, the J call TRBJ1-3; D unclear. This CDR3 comprises 16 residues. The germline V gene has CDR1 MNHNY and CDR2 SVGAGI (reference sequence). V lost 5 bases, J lost 0 bases, and 14 bases lay in between.

J is TRBJ2-2 and V is TRBV11-2; D call uncertain. V lost 5 bases and J lost 1, with 8 bases in between. Germline V gene lookup returns CDR1 SGHAT and CDR2 FQNNGV. CDR3 length: 14 residues. CDR3 DNA sequence: TGTGCCAGCAGCCTTCAGCTGAACACCGGGGAGCTGTTTTTT. Its protein product is CASSLQLNTGELFF.

J is TRBJ2-2 and V is TRBV10-1, with D uncertain. This CDR3 region has 15 residues. With 1 base removed from V and 6 bases from J, the gap between germline ends came to 12 bases. Germline V gene data show CDR1 as WNHNN and CDR2 as SYGVQD (reference sequence). The CDR3 is CASSELGSMAGELFF. The CDR3 DNA reads as TGCGCCAGCAGTGAGTTAGGGTCCATGGCCGGGGAGCTGTTTTTT.

The V and J genes are TRBV6-2 or TRBV6-3 and TRBJ2-2; TRBD2 might be the D (5 bases). The CDR3 has 15 residues. Germline lookup yields CDR1 MNHEY and CDR2 SVGEGT. The V and J ends lost 0 bases and 2 bases respectively, with 7 bases between them. The DNA for the CDR3 is TGTGCCAGCAGTTACTCGGGGAGAAACACCGGGGAGCTGTTTTTT. The encoded protein is CASSYSGRNTGELFF.

The genes are TRBV12-3 or TRBV12-4 and TRBJ2-5; 7 nucleotides align to TRBD2. The V gene end was trimmed by 4 bases and the J gene end by 5 bases; junction bases not matched to a gene: 1. CDR3 size: 12 residues. Here the CDR3 reads CASSWEGETQYF. The CDR3 DNA reads as TGTGCCAGCAGTTGGGAGGGGGAGACCCAGTACTTC.

This chain links TRBV9 with TRBJ1-1, with a possible D match to TRBD1 (5 bases). Looked up from germline, CDR1 is SGDLS and CDR2 is YYNGEE. CDR3 length: 15 amino acids. Trimming stripped 0 bases from V and 3 bases from J, with 12 bases between. CDR3 sequence: CASSVGGQGDTEAFF. The CDR3 DNA reads TGTGCCAGCAGCGTAGGAGGGCAGGGCGACACTGAAGCTTTCTTT.

Turning to this clonotype: Since a much larger clone is just one base distant, this may be a read error. Lacking the conserved final phenylalanine or tryptophan, this CDR3 likely reflects a read error. The V and J genes are TRBV3-1 and TRBJ2-3, with no clear D. The CDR3 runs to 15 residues. The germline V gene has CDR1 LGHDT and CDR2 YNNKEL (reference sequence). V was pared by 5 bases and J by 2 bases, with 14 bases between. The chain's CDR3 is CASSSPMKLTDTQYS. Here the CDR3 DNA reads TGTGCCAGCAGCTCACCAATGAAGCTCACAGATACGCAGTATTCT.

The J gene is TRBJ1-2, the V gene TRBV5-6; D unclear. The V end lost 2 bases, the J end lost 3 bases, and 11 bases lay between the germline ends. The germline V gene encodes CDR1 SGHDT and CDR2 YYEEEE. This CDR3 is 14 amino acids long. For the CDR3, the DNA is TGTGCCAGCAGCTTAAGTCAGACCTACTATGGCTACACCTTC. Residues: CASSLSQTYYGYTF.

J is TRBJ2-3 and V is TRBV5-1; D remains ambiguous. The CDR3 has 13 amino acids. The V gene's germline CDR1 is SGHRS and CDR2 YFSETQ. V was cut by 5 bases and J by 2 bases, with 9 bases left in between. CDR3 nucleotide sequence: TGCGCCAGCAGGGAGAAGACCACAGATACGCAGTATTTT. Translated, it gives CASREKTTDTQYF. Filled out from reference TRBV5-1 and TRBJ2-3, the complete variable domain reads KAGVTQTPRYLIKTRGQQVTLSCSPISGHRSVSWYQQTPGQGLQFLFEYFSETQRNKGNFPGRFSGRQFSNSRSEMNVSTLELGDSALYLCASREKTTDTQYFGPGTRLTVL.

A few counts support this clonotype. V and J are TRBV19 and TRBJ2-1; 8 bases agree with TRBD2. Per germline, CDR1 LNHDA and CDR2 SQIVND (reference sequence). V lost 3 bases and J lost 3; bases outside the gene matches: 7. The CDR3 runs 16 residues. The CDR3 DNA is TGTGCCAGTAGTATCACTACTAGCGGATTCTACAATGAGCAGTTCTTC. Protein: CASSITTSGFYNEQFF.

The chain combines TRBV7-9 with TRBJ2-7; possible D gene TRBD2, 5 bases. The V and J ends lost 4 bases and 3 bases respectively, with 13 bases between them. Germline V CDR1 and CDR2: SEHNR, FQNEAQ (reference sequence). This CDR3 region has 14 residues. The CDR3 sequence: CASSSEIGSYEQYF. Here the CDR3 DNA reads TGTGCCAGCAGCTCCGAAATAGGGAGCTACGAGCAGTACTTC.

This clonotype was detected a few times. The V call is TRBV7-2, the J call TRBJ1-6; D is uncertain. Trimming stripped 1 base from V and 10 bases from J, with 8 bases between. The CDR3 extends over 13 amino acids. CDR1 is SGHTA, CDR2 FQGNSA, per germline. The CDR3 DNA is TGTGCCAGCAGCTTAGTTGGGCGATCACCCCTCCACTTT. Its protein product is CASSLVGRSPLHF.